The 19 T cell receptor beta chains below all came from one sample that was sequenced in a study of TIL therapy for anti-PD-1-resistant metastatic lung cancer. Sequencing used immunoSEQ v3. Repertoires were generated with immunoSEQ multiplex PCR, while TCRdb's copy carries only in-frame clones and drops some. The table records about 59,000 clones, 73% of them present only once. Time point reported: pre-treatment sample, taken before nivolumab and TIL therapy. Sequenced here: blood, sampled at baseline. These receptors were taken from a person aged 25-85 years with non-small cell lung cancer.

The chain carries TRBV2 and TRBJ1-1; no firm D call. The CDR3 consists of 12 residues. V was pared by 9 bases and J by 3 bases, with 11 bases between. Germline V gene data show CDR1 as SNHLY and CDR2 as FYNNEI. The CDR3 reads CASGGLDTEAFF. CDR3 nucleotide sequence: TGTGCCAGTGGAGGGCTGGACACTGAAGCTTTCTTT. Full variable domain (rest looked up from reference TRBV2 and TRBJ1-1): EPEVTQTPSHQVTQMGQEVILRCVPISNHLYFYWYRQILGQKVEFLVSFYNNEISEKSEIFDDQFSVERPDGSNFTLKIRSTKLEDSAMYFCASGGLDTEAFFGQGTRLTVV.

The chain combines TRBV19 with TRBJ2-3, with 11 positions matching TRBD2. Germline CDR1 is LNHDA and CDR2 is SQIVND (reference sequence). V lost 4 bases to trimming and J lost 1 base; unmatched junction nucleotides: 4. The CDR3 loop spans 16 amino acids. The CDR3 DNA is TGTGCCAGTAGTAACCCGGGACTAGCGGGCACAGATACGCAGTATTTT. It codes for CASSNPGLAGTDTQYF.

The genes are TRBV18 and TRBJ1-6, with 7 bases aligning to TRBD1. The CDR3 consists of 14 residues. The V gene's germline CDR1 is KGHSH and CDR2 LQKENI. V was pared by 3 bases and J by 7 bases, with 3 bases of the junction left unmatched. The chain's CDR3 is CASSPADRNSPLHF. For the CDR3, the DNA is TGTGCCAGCTCACCTGCGGACAGGAATTCACCCCTCCACTTT.

This rearrangement joins TRBV20-1 to TRBJ1-1, with D unresolved. V dropped 6 bases and J dropped 4 bases, with 9 bases sitting between them. Germline V CDR1 and CDR2: DFQATT, SNEGSKA (reference sequence). The CDR3 has 11 amino acids. CDR3 bases: TGCAGTGCCGAACGGGGCACTGAAGCTTTCTTT. Amino acid sequence: CSAERGTEAFF.

The chain joins TRBV13 to TRBJ2-1; TRBD1 might be the D (5 bases). The V end was cut by 0 bases, the J end by 4 bases, with 13 bases between. The CDR3 has 16 amino acids. Germline CDR1 reads PRHDT; CDR2 reads FYEKMQ (reference sequence). The CDR3 protein is CASSLGQATIYNEQFF. DNA of the CDR3: TGTGCCAGCAGCTTAGGACAGGCTACTATTTACAATGAGCAGTTCTTC.

This clone showed up just a few times. The chain couples TRBV5-1 to TRBJ1-5; 8 nucleotides line up with TRBD1. Unmatched junction bases numbered 8, after V lost 1 base and J lost 5 bases. The CDR3 runs 16 residues. The germline V gene encodes CDR1 SGHRS and CDR2 YFSETQ. Written as DNA, the CDR3 is TGCGCCAGCAGCTTGCGACCGGACAGGGTCGATCAGCCCCAGCATTTT. It is translated as CASSLRPDRVDQPQHF.

The rearrangement uses TRBV15 and TRBJ1-3; D possibly corresponds to TRBD1 (5 bases). The length of the CDR3 is 14 residues. Looked up from germline, CDR1 is LNHNV and CDR2 is YYDKDF (reference sequence). With 4 bases removed from V and 4 bases from J, the gap between germline ends came to 11 bases. CDR3 DNA: TGTGCCACCAGCAAAGGGGTGGTGGGAAACACCATATATTTT. Translating gives CATSKGVVGNTIYF. The whole variable domain, filled in from reference TRBV15 and TRBJ1-3, reads DAMVIQNPRYQVTQFGKPVTLSCSQTLNHNVMYWYQQKSSQAPKLLFHYYDKDFNNEADTPDNFQSRRPNTSFCFLDIRSPGLGDTAMYLCATSKGVVGNTIYFGEGSWLTVV.

This clone is categorized as medium-sized. This chain uses TRBV4-1 with TRBJ1-3; D is possibly TRBD1 (5 bases). V was clipped by 2 bases and J by 0 bases, with 14 bases between them. Germline CDR1 MGHRA, CDR2 YSYEKL. This CDR3 contains 17 residues. The chain's CDR3 is CASSQPDMGLSGNTIYF. The DNA of the CDR3 is TGCGCCAGCAGCCAACCGGATATGGGACTCTCTGGAAACACCATATATTTT.

This rearrangement joins TRBV19 to TRBJ2-3, with 7 bases lining up with TRBD2. This CDR3 has 13 amino acids. The trim removed 7 bases at V and 4 bases at J, leaving 5 bases unmatched. Looked up from germline, CDR1 is LNHDA and CDR2 is SQIVND (reference sequence). The CDR3, as DNA: TGTGCCAGTAACGACGGGAGGCCAGATACGCAGTATTTT. Encoded protein: CASNDGRPDTQYF.

This clone was seen once. The chain carries TRBV14 and TRBJ2-3; 9 bases are a match to TRBD2. With 0 bases clipped from V and 6 bases from J, the junction kept 10 bases outside the gene matches. CDR1 is SGHDN and CDR2 is FVKESK in the germline V gene. There are 17 residues in the CDR3. CDR3 coding DNA: TGTGCCAGCAGCCAAGAGCGATCAAGCGGGAGGTGGGATACGCAGTATTTT. It codes for CASSQERSSGRWDTQYF.

This chain links TRBV5-4 with TRBJ1-2, with 7 bases aligning to TRBD1. This CDR3 is built from 16 residues. CDR1 SGHNT and CDR2 YYREEE come from the germline V gene (reference sequence). J gave up 1 base and V 4 bases, and 10 bases lay outside the gene matches. This CDR3 reads CASSPPGGDSNYGYTF. The CDR3, as DNA: TGTGCCAGCAGCCCGCCAGGGGGGGATAGTAACTATGGCTACACCTTC.

This clone was seen a few times. The chain employs TRBV7-2 and TRBJ2-7; TRBD1 agrees at 9 bases. Per germline, CDR1 SGHTA and CDR2 FQGNSA. V shed 5 bases and J 1 base; nucleotides not matched to a gene: 9. The CDR3 is made up of 16 amino acids. The CDR3 DNA is TGTGCCAGCAGCGCTAGGACAGGGGCTACTTCCTACGAGCAGTACTTC. Translation: CASSARTGATSYEQYF.

V and J are TRBV4-3 and TRBJ1-1; TRBD1 might be the D (5 bases). Germline V gene sequence: CDR1 LGHNA, CDR2 YSLEER. V lost 1 base and J lost 7, with 10 bases in between. The CDR3 contains 13 residues. The CDR3 sequence: CASSQGRQFEAFF. The CDR3 coding sequence is TGCGCCAGCAGCCAAGGACGACAGTTTGAAGCTTTCTTT.

This clone was detected a few times. The chain carries TRBV30 and TRBJ2-2; D call uncertain. The V gene's germline CDR1 is GTSNPN and CDR2 SVGIG (reference sequence). This CDR3 is 11 amino acids long. Trimming took 5 bases from V and 3 from J, leaving 4 bases between them. Written as DNA, the CDR3 is TGTGCCTGGCAAGACACCGGGGAGCTGTTTTTT. This codes for CAWQDTGELFF. Complete variable domain (other parts from reference TRBV30 and TRBJ2-2): SQTIHQWPATLVQPVGSPLSLECTVEGTSNPNLYWYRQAAGRGLQLLFYSVGIGQISSEVPQNLSASRPQDRQFILSSKKLLLSDSGFYLCAWQDTGELFFGEGSRLTVL.

This rearrangement joins TRBV9 to TRBJ1-2, with TRBD1 as a possible D gene (5 bases). Looked up from germline, CDR1 is SGDLS and CDR2 is YYNGEE. The V end lost 4 bases, the J end lost 0 bases, and 25 bases lay between the germline ends. CDR3 length: 19 residues. CDR3 in amino acids: CASSPTGDLRALANYGYTF. Written as DNA, the CDR3 is TGTGCCAGCAGCCCTACCGGGGACCTCCGCGCCCTAGCTAACTATGGCTACACCTTC.

The chain links TRBV7-9 to TRBJ2-4, with 11 bases fitting TRBD1. The CDR3 is 15 amino acids. Germline values: CDR1 SEHNR, CDR2 FQNEAQ (reference sequence). V trimming: 5 bases; J trimming: 10 bases; junction bases outside the gene matches: 10. The CDR3: CASSAPGTGGLIQYF. The CDR3 DNA sequence: TGTGCCAGCAGCGCCCCAGGGACAGGGGGTTTGATTCAGTACTTC.

V and J are TRBV4-1 and TRBJ2-1; TRBD1 matches 9 bases. V dropped 0 bases and J dropped 7; count of bases not matched to a gene: 7. The CDR3 extends over 16 amino acids. Germline V gene lookup returns CDR1 MGHRA and CDR2 YSYEKL. Here the CDR3 DNA reads TGCGCCAGCAGCCAAGATGAGAACAGGGGGCATAATGAGCAGTTCTTC. Translation gives CASSQDENRGHNEQFF.

The chain recombines TRBV28 with TRBJ1-5, with TRBD1 matching over 8 bases. The germline V gene has CDR1 MDHEN and CDR2 SYDVKM. The J segment lost 3 bases and the V segment lost 5 bases, leaving 9 bases of the junction unmatched. The CDR3 is 16 residues long. CDR3 in amino acids: CASSNPGQVSNQPQHF. DNA of the CDR3: TGTGCCAGCAGTAACCCGGGACAGGTATCCAATCAGCCCCAGCATTTT. The whole variable domain, remainder taken from reference TRBV28 and TRBJ1-5, is DVKVTQSSRYLVKRTGEKVFLECVQDMDHENMFWYRQDPGLGLRLIYFSYDVKMKEKGDIPEGYSVSREKKERFSLILESASTNQTSMYLCASSNPGQVSNQPQHFGDGTRLSIL.

The gene calls are TRBV7-6 and TRBJ2-3; D may be TRBD1 or TRBD2 (5 bases each). In germline, CDR1 is SGHVS, CDR2 FNYEAQ. The V end was cut by 4 bases, the J end by 2 bases, with 22 bases between. The CDR3 runs to 18 residues. The CDR3 region has the DNA TGTGCCAGCAGCTCCCTCGGGGCGGCCGGGATGAACACAGATACGCAGTATTTT. As protein: CASSSLGAAGMNTDTQYF.